One and the same sample provided the 3 T cell receptor beta chains below, sequenced in a study of beta chain features in type 1 diabetes. Points from the study as a whole: In all four CD4+ subsets, TCRB CDR3 length was significantly, moderately reduced in type 1 diabetes.

Their cognate antigens are unknown. As every portion of the isolated RNA was reverse transcribed, the sequencing read expressed TCRB transcripts. This table comes from immunoSEQ multiplex PCR, and its TCRdb copy is limited to in-frame clones, with some not included. The repertoire includes fewer than 300,000 clones, 11% of them detected once, and over 0.015% sits in the top ten. Sequences were obtained from naive CD4+ T cells from blood. These receptor sequences come from a man under 40 with type 1 diabetes.

The chain is built from TRBV4-1 and TRBJ2-5; maybe TRBD1 (5 bases). The DNA end favors TRBJ2-7, so the J call may be wrong. This CDR3 comprises 14 residues. Looked up from germline, CDR1 is MGHRA and CDR2 is YSYEKL. CDR3 sequence (DNA): TGCGCCAGCAGCCAATACGCTGGGGCCCACGAGCAGTACTTC. The encoded protein is CASSQYAGAHEQYF.

The rearrangement joins TRBV15 to TRBJ2-5; TRBD2 is a possible D gene (6 bases). The germline CDR1 and CDR2 sequences are LNHNV and YYDKDF (reference sequence). Trimming pared 1 base from V and 3 bases from J, leaving 15 bases between. The CDR3 has 16 residues. The CDR3 region has the DNA TGTGCCACCAGCAGAGGACGGGGGAGCCTGGAAGAGACCCAGTACTTC. It is translated as CATSRGRGSLEETQYF.

This chain uses TRBV30 with TRBJ1-1; D perhaps matches TRBD1 (5 bases). CDR1 and CDR2 from the germline V gene are GTSNPN and SVGIG (reference sequence). The V and J ends lost 8 bases and 1 base respectively, with 5 bases between them. The CDR3 runs 10 residues. CDR3 in amino acids: CAGQNTEAFF. CDR3 DNA sequence: TGTGCCGGACAGAACACTGAAGCTTTCTTT.